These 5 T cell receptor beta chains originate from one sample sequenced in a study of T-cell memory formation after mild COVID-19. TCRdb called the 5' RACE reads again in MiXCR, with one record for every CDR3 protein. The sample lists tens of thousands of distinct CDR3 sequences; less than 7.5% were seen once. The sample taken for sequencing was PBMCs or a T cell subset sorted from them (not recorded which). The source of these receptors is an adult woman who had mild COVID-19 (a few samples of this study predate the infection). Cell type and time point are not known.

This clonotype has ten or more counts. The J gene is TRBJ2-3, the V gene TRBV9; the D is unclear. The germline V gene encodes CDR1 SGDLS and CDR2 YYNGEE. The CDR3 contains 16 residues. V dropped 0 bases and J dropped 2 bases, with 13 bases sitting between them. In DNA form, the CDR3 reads TGTGCCAGCAGCGTAGGGGCAGGCCAAAACACAGATACGCAGTATTTT. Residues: CASSVGAGQNTDTQYF.

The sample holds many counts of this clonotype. Written as DNA, the CDR3 is TGCGCCAGCAGCCAAGGGGCGACAGGTGAGACCTACGAGCAGTACTTC. Translation: CASSQGATGETYEQYF. The genes are TRBV4-3 and TRBJ2-7, with D possibly matching TRBD1 (6 bases). Trimming took 1 base from V and 2 from J, leaving 15 bases between them. The CDR3 has 16 residues. Germline V gene data show CDR1 as LGHNA and CDR2 as YSLEER.

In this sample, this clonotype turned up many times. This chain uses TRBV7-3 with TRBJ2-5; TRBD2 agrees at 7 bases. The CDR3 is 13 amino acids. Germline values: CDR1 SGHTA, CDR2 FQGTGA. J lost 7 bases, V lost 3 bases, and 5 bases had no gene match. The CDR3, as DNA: TGTGCCAGCAGCTTTGGACTAGGAGGGACCCAGTACTTC. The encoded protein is CASSFGLGGTQYF.

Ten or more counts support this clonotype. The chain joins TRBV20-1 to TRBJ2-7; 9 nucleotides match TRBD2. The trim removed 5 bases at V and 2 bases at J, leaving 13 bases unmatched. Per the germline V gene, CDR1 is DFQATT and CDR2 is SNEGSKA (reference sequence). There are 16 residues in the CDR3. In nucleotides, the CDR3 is TGCAGTGCTCAGTTAGTAGCGGGAGTCGGAACCTACGAGCAGTACTTC. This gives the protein CSAQLVAGVGTYEQYF.

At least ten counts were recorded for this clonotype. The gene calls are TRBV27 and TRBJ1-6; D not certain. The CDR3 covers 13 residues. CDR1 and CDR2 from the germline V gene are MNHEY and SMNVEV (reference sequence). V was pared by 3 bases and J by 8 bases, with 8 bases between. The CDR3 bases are TGTGCCAGCAGTTTCCCCGGTGATTCACCCCTCCACTTT. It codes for CASSFPGDSPLHF.